The rows below give T cell receptor beta chains drawn from one sample of a study of early T cells in non-severe SARS-CoV-2 infection. TCRdb re-derived calls from the 5' RACE reads in MiXCR, one entry per CDR3 protein. The data show 75,000 to 95,000 distinct CDR3 sequences, with roughly 15% seen just once and 4.5% to 6% held by the top ten. Specimen: whole blood, collected at baseline. The origin of the receptors is an adult who was a healthcare worker with PCR-confirmed SARS-CoV-2 infection or an uninfected control (not recorded which). Both conserved end residues are part of each CDR3. D genes are given only for firm matches. Clone size, where shown, is once, few, many, or a class for clones that have expanded.

D gene,clone size,V gene,J gene,CDR3 protein,CDR3 DNA
TRBD2,-,TRBV18,TRBJ2-4,CASSPGGDIQYF,TGTGCCAGCTCACCAGGGGGGGACATTCAGTACTTC
-,few,TRBV2,TRBJ1-5,CASRVTGEGPQHF,TGTGCCAGCAGGGTGACTGGGGAGGGGCCCCAGCATTTT
-,many,TRBV11-2,TRBJ1-1,CASSFANQGAAFF,TGTGCCAGCAGCTTTGCCAATCAGGGTGCGGCTTTCTTT
-,-,TRBV5-6,TRBJ2-6,CASSRGRSGANVLTF,TGTGCCAGCAGCCGAGGGCGCTCTGGGGCCAACGTCCTGACTTTC
TRBD2,many,TRBV27,TRBJ2-1,CASSFIVTSGRSEQFF,TGTGCCAGCAGTTTTATCGTAACTAGCGGGAGGAGTGAGCAGTTCTTC
-,-,TRBV29-1,TRBJ1-2,CSAGPELLSSYGYTF,TGCAGCGCCGGCCCGGAACTCCTCTCTTCCTATGGCTACACCTTC
-,-,TRBV14,TRBJ2-1,CASSQRGSRNNEQFF,TGTGCCAGCAGCCAGAGAGGGAGTAGAAACAATGAGCAGTTCTTC
-,-,TRBV20-1,TRBJ1-2,CSAPDARSRGYTF,TGCAGTGCCCCGGACGCTCGGAGCAGGGGCTACACCTTC
TRBD2,few,TRBV19,TRBJ2-2,CASRIAGGLTGELFF,TGTGCCAGTAGAATAGCGGGAGGGCTGACCGGGGAGCTGTTTTTT
-,few,TRBV5-8,TRBJ1-1,CASSFGPPSAFF,TGTGCCAGCAGCTTCGGACCCCCCAGCGCTTTCTTT
-,many,TRBV3-1,TRBJ2-7,CASSQVGDYEQYF,TGTGCCAGCAGCCAAGTTGGGGACTACGAGCAGTACTTC
TRBD2,few,TRBV12-3/TRBV12-4,TRBJ2-7,CASALGLAGANVQYF,TGTGCCAGCGCTTTAGGACTAGCGGGAGCTAACGTGCAGTACTTC
TRBD2,many,TRBV19,TRBJ2-1,CASTPLSGMGYNEQFF,TGTGCCAGTACCCCCCTAAGCGGGATGGGGTACAATGAGCAGTTCTTC
TRBD1,many,TRBV6-6,TRBJ2-1,CASSPGTGVYLYNEQFF,TGTGCCAGCAGTCCCGGGACAGGGGTTTATCTTTACAATGAGCAGTTCTTC
-,many,TRBV5-1,TRBJ1-1,CASTGTSEAFF,TGCGCCAGTACCGGGACATCTGAAGCTTTCTTT
TRBD1,-,TRBV12-3/TRBV12-4,TRBJ2-7,CASSRTGASDEQYF,TGTGCCAGCAGCCGGACAGGGGCCTCCGACGAGCAGTACTTC
TRBD2,-,TRBV24-1,TRBJ2-5,CATSPAGTSGKETQYF,TGTGCCACCAGCCCCGCCGGGACTAGCGGTAAAGAGACCCAGTACTTC
TRBD2,-,TRBV7-9,TRBJ2-2,CASTAKTSGSSTGELFF,TGTGCCAGCACCGCCAAGACTAGCGGGAGTAGCACCGGGGAGCTGTTTTTT
-,many,TRBV30,TRBJ2-7,CAWAIGLITEQYF,TGTGCCTGGGCAATCGGACTCATTACCGAGCAGTACTTC
-,-,TRBV6-2/TRBV6-3,TRBJ2-5,CASIGQNQETQYF,TGTGCCAGCATTGGTCAGAATCAAGAGACCCAGTACTTC
-,many,TRBV11-2,TRBJ1-1,CASSLSRMGRIVEAFF,TGTGCCAGCAGCTTAAGTCGTATGGGCAGGATTGTTGAAGCTTTCTTT
TRBD2,-,TRBV5-1,TRBJ2-5,CASSLALSGSSETQYF,TGCGCCAGCAGCTTGGCTCTAAGCGGGAGTTCCGAGACCCAGTACTTC
-,many,TRBV11-2,TRBJ2-7,CASSLDGPYEQYF,TGTGCCAGCAGCTTAGACGGACCCTACGAGCAGTACTTC
-,-,TRBV21-1,TRBJ2-2,CASSKDGGLNTGELFF,TGTGCCAGCAGCAAAGACGGGGGCTTGAACACCGGGGAGCTGTTTTTT
-,-,TRBV28,TRBJ1-2,CASSLWDSMYGYTF,TGTGCCAGCAGTTTATGGGACAGTATGTATGGCTACACCTTC
-,-,TRBV6-5,TRBJ1-2,CASHPKRGQVYGYTF,TGTGCCAGCCATCCGAAGAGAGGGCAGGTCTATGGCTACACCTTC
-,few,TRBV7-2,TRBJ1-2,CASIPPSNYGYTF,TGTGCCAGCATCCCCCCCTCTAACTATGGCTACACCTTC
TRBD2,-,TRBV3-1,TRBJ2-3,CASSQDLAGNGADTQYF,TGTGCCAGCAGCCAAGACCTAGCGGGGAATGGGGCAGATACGCAGTATTTT
-,few,TRBV7-9,TRBJ2-1,CASSLARYSSSNEQFF,TGTGCCAGCAGCTTAGCGCGGTATTCCAGCAGCAATGAGCAGTTCTTC
TRBD2,-,TRBV3-1,TRBJ2-7,CASSLDRLAGEEQYF,TGTGCCAGCAGCCTCGACCGTCTAGCGGGAGAGGAGCAGTACTTC
-,-,TRBV7-9,TRBJ2-3,CASSFGRFTDTQYF,TGTGCCAGCAGCTTCGGCAGATTCACAGATACGCAGTATTTT
-,few,TRBV5-4,TRBJ1-1,CASSLVSANTEAFF,TGTGCCAGCAGCTTGGTTTCAGCGAACACTGAAGCTTTCTTT
-,few,TRBV24-1,TRBJ2-7,CATRGVRDNEQYF,TGTGCCACCAGGGGGGTTCGGGACAACGAGCAGTACTTC
-,-,TRBV4-3,TRBJ1-1,CASSQEWVLGATEAFF,TGCGCCAGCAGCCAAGAGTGGGTCCTAGGGGCTACTGAAGCTTTCTTT
-,-,TRBV12-3/TRBV12-4,TRBJ1-5,CASSHTPHRAPLSPQHF,TGTGCCAGCAGCCATACCCCCCACAGGGCTCCCTTATCGCCCCAGCATTTT
TRBD1,few,TRBV7-2,TRBJ2-1,CASSLVTGGKSQFF,TGTGCCAGCAGCTTGGTGACAGGGGGAAAAAGCCAGTTCTTC
TRBD2,-,TRBV10-3,TRBJ2-1,CAISSLAGRSYNEQFF,TGTGCCATCAGTTCATTAGCGGGCCGCTCCTACAATGAGCAGTTCTTC